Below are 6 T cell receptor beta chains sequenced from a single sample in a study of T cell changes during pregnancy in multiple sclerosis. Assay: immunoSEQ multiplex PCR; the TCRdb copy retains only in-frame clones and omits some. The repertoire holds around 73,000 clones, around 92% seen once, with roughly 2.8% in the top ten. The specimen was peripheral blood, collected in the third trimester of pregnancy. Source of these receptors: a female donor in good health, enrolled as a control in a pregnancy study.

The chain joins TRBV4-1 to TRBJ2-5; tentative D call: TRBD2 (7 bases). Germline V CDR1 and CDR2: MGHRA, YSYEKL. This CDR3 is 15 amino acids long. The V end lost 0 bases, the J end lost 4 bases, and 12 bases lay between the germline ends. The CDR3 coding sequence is TGCGCCAGCAGCCAAGATGGGGGGGCCGGAGAGACCCAGTACTTC. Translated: CASSQDGGAGETQYF.

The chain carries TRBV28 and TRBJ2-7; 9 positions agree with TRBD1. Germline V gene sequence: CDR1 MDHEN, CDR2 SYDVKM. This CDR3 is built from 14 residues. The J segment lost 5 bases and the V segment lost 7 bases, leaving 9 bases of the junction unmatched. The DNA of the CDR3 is TGTGCCAGCATTTGGGGACAGGGAGGACACGAGCAGTACTTC. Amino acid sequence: CASIWGQGGHEQYF.

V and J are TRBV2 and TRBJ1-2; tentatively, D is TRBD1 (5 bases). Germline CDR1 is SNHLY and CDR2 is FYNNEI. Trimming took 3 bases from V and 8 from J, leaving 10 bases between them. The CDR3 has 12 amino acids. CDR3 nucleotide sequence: TGTGCCAGCAGTGACAGGGTGGGGGGCTACACCTTC. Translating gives CASSDRVGGYTF.

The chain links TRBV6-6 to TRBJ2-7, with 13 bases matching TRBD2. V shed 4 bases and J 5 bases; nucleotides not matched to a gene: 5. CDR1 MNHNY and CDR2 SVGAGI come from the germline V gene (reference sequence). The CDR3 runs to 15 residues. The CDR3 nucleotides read TGTGCCAGCAGTTCTTCCGGGACTAGCGGGAACGAGCAGTACTTC. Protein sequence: CASSSSGTSGNEQYF.

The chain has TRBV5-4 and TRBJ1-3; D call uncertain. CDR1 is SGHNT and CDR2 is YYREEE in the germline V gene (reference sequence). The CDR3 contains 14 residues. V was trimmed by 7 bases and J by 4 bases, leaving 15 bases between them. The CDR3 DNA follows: TGTGCCAGCCGCCCCGTGGGCCTCGGAAACACCATATATTTT. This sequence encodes CASRPVGLGNTIYF.

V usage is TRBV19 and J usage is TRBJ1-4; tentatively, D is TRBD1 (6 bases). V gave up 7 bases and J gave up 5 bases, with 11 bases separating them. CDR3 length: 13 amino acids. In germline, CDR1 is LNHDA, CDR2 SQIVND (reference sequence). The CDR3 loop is CASTGTPNEKLFF. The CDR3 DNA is TGTGCCAGTACCGGGACACCAAATGAAAAACTGTTTTTT.